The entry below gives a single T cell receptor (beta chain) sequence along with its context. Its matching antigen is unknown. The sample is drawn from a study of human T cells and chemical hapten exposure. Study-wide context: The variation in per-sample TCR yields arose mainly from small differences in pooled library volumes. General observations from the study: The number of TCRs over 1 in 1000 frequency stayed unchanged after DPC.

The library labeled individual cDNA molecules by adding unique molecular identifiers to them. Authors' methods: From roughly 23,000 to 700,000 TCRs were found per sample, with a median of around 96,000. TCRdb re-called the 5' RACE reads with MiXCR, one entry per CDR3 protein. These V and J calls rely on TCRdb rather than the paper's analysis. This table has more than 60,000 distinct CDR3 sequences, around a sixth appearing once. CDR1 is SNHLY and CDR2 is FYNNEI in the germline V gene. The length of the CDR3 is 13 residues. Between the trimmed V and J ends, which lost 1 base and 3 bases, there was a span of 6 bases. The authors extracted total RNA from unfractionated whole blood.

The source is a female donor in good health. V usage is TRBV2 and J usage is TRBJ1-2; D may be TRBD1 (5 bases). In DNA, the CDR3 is TGTGCCAGCAGTGAAGAACAGGACTATGGCTACACCTTC. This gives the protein CASSEEQDYGYTF.